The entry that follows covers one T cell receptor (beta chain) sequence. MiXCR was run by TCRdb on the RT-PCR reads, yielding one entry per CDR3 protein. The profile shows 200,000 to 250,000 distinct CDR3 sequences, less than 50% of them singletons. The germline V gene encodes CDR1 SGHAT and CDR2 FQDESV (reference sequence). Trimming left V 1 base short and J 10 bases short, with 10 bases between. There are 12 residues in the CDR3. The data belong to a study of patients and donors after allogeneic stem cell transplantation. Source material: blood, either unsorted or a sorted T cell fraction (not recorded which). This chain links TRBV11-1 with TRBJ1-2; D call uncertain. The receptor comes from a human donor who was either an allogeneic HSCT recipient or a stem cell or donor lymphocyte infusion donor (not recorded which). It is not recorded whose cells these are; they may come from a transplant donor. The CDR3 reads CASSLEGLDYTF. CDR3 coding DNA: TGTGCCAGCAGCTTAGAGGGCCTGGACTACACCTTC.